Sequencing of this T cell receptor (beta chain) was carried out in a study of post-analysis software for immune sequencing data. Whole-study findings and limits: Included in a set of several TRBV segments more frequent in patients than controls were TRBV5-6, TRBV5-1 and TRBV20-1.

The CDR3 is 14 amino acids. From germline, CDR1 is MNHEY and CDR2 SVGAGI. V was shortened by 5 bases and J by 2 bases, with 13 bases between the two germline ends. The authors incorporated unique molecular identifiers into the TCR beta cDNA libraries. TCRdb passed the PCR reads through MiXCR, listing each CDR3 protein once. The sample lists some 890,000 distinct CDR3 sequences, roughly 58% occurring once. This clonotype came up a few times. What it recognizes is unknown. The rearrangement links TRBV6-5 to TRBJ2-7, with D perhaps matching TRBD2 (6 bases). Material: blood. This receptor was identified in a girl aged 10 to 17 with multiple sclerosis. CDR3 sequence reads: CASSDMTRAYEQYF. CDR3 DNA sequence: TGTGCCAGCAGTGACATGACTAGGGCCTACGAGCAGTACTTC.